These 3 T cell receptor beta chains share one sample of origin, sequenced in a study of shared clonotypes between healthy human individuals. Repertoires were generated with immunoSEQ multiplex PCR, while TCRdb's copy carries only in-frame clones and drops some. The data contain more than 2 million clones, 85% to 95% of them seen just once; the ten biggest clones take up about 0.13%. Input material: naive CD4+ T cells sorted from blood. Subset defined: CD45RA+ positively selected. The source of these receptors is a man aged 18-30 years in good health.

The gene calls are TRBV6-6 and TRBJ1-1; D unclear. CDR3 length: 14 amino acids. Deletions cut 5 bases from V and 0 bases from J, with 10 bases between. Germline CDR1 MNHNY, CDR2 SVGAGI (reference sequence). Written as DNA, the CDR3 is TGTGCCAGCAGTCGCGGTCAGGTGAACACTGAAGCTTTCTTT. Translated, it gives CASSRGQVNTEAFF.

This sequence joins TRBV10-3 and TRBJ2-7; 9 positions match TRBD1. Germline V CDR1 and CDR2: ENHRY, SYGVKD. The CDR3 has 15 amino acids. Trimming took 6 bases from V and 1 from J; bases not matched to a gene: 7. The CDR3 region is CAISDADRGSYEQYF. CDR3 sequence (DNA): TGTGCCATCAGCGACGCGGACAGGGGATCCTACGAGCAGTACTTC.

In nucleotides, the CDR3 is TGTGCCAGCACTTCGGGGCCTAGCACAGATACGCAGTATTTT. Protein product: CASTSGPSTDTQYF. This rearrangement joins TRBV18 to TRBJ2-3, with D perhaps assigned TRBD1 or TRBD2 (5 bases each). Germline CDR1 reads KGHSH; CDR2 reads LQKENI. The CDR3 covers 14 residues. Trimming took off 8 bases at V and 0 bases at J, with 12 bases between the two ends.